This TCR beta chain emerged from a study of OX40 agonist ivuxolimab in advanced cancers. Overall study: Aged roughly 20 to 79 with a mean of approximately 57 years, they were under 85% male.

CDR1 is WSHSY and CDR2 is SAAADI in the germline V gene. CDR3 length: 16 amino acids. V dropped 0 bases and J dropped 2 bases, with 13 bases sitting between them. Measured with immunoSEQ multiplex PCR; TCRdb has only the in-frame clones, and not every one. Of some 74,000 clones listed, about 88% are singletons. The receptor was derived from an adult with an advanced solid tumor such as melanoma, head and neck, liver or kidney cancer. The sample in question was CD4+ or CD8+ T cells sorted from blood, obtained in a trial of the OX40 agonist ivuxolimab. The J gene is TRBJ1-1, the V gene TRBV10-2; D may be TRBD1 (6 bases). CDR3 nucleotide sequence: TGCGCCAGCAGTGAGTCGGGGGGGCAGATAAACACTGAAGCTTTCTTT. Its translation: CASSESGGQINTEAFF.